The rows below give T cell receptor beta chains drawn from one sample of a study of read filtering for tumor transcriptome and immune sequencing. Via MiXCR, TCRdb re-called the reads, giving one row per CDR3 protein. The sample records some 140,000 distinct CDR3 sequences, approximately 13% being singletons. Sample: a population of CD138-negative cells sorted from bone marrow. The source is a donor at least 40 years old with multiple myeloma. CDR3s include the opening cysteine and the closing phenylalanine or tryptophan. A D gene is named only where the DNA matches it firmly. Clone size is shown for a subset of rows, as once, few, many or a class of expanded clone.

abundance: many; v_gene: TRBV7-9; j_gene: TRBJ2-1; d_gene: -; len: 12; CDR3nt: TGTGCCAGCAGCTTAGCCATCGACGTACAGTTCTTC; CDR3aa: CASSLAIDVQFF
abundance: few; v_gene: TRBV29-1; j_gene: TRBJ2-5; d_gene: -; len: 12; CDR3nt: TGCAGCGTTGTGTGGGATCAAGAGACCCAGTACTTC; CDR3aa: CSVVWDQETQYF
abundance: many; v_gene: TRBV10-3; j_gene: TRBJ2-1; d_gene: -; len: 14; CDR3nt: TGTGCCATCAGCCAGGAGGCCCCCCCCGATGAGCAGTTCTTC; CDR3aa: CAISQEAPPDEQFF
abundance: many; v_gene: TRBV7-2; j_gene: TRBJ1-5; d_gene: -; len: 15; CDR3nt: TGTGCCAGCAGCAGGGGCCCTTATAGCAATCAGCCCCAGCATTTT; CDR3aa: CASSRGPYSNQPQHF
abundance: -; v_gene: TRBV15; j_gene: TRBJ2-7; d_gene: -; len: 16; CDR3nt: TGTGCCACCAGCAGCCTCGTGAGCACCAGCTCCTACGAGCAGTACTTC; CDR3aa: CATSSLVSTSSYEQYF
abundance: many; v_gene: TRBV2; j_gene: TRBJ2-2; d_gene: TRBD2; len: 15; CDR3nt: TGTGCCAGCAATCAAGCGGGAGGGAACACCGGGGAGCTGTTTTTT; CDR3aa: CASNQAGGNTGELFF
abundance: -; v_gene: TRBV9; j_gene: TRBJ2-1; d_gene: -; len: 13; CDR3nt: TGTGCCAGCAGCGTGGGCGCATACGATGAGCAGTTCTTC; CDR3aa: CASSVGAYDEQFF
abundance: -; v_gene: TRBV27; j_gene: TRBJ1-1; d_gene: TRBD1; len: 14; CDR3nt: TGTGCCTGCAGTTCGGGACAGGCGAACACTGAAGCTTTCTTT; CDR3aa: CACSSGQANTEAFF
abundance: many; v_gene: TRBV7-9; j_gene: TRBJ1-4; d_gene: -; len: 15; CDR3nt: TGTGCCAGCAGCTTAAGGGACGCTTCTAATGAAAAACTGTTTTTT; CDR3aa: CASSLRDASNEKLFF
abundance: many; v_gene: TRBV12-3/TRBV12-4; j_gene: TRBJ1-4; d_gene: -; len: 13; CDR3nt: TGTGCCAGCAGTTTGAGGGGTGGTGAAAAACTGTTTTTT; CDR3aa: CASSLRGGEKLFF
abundance: few; v_gene: TRBV27; j_gene: TRBJ2-3; d_gene: -; len: 15; CDR3nt: TGTGCCAGCAGTTTAAGCTTCGGGCCTGGAGATATGCAGTATTTT; CDR3aa: CASSLSFGPGDMQYF
abundance: -; v_gene: TRBV3-1; j_gene: TRBJ2-5; d_gene: TRBD2; len: 16; CDR3nt: TGTGCCAGCAGCCAAGATCCGGAAGGGTCGCGGGAGGCCCAGTACTTC; CDR3aa: CASSQDPEGSREAQYF
abundance: few; v_gene: TRBV6-2/TRBV6-3; j_gene: TRBJ2-2; d_gene: -; len: 12; CDR3nt: TGTGCCAGCGGTTATAGAACCGGGGAGCTGTTTTTT; CDR3aa: CASGYRTGELFF
abundance: many; v_gene: TRBV19; j_gene: TRBJ2-1; d_gene: -; len: 14; CDR3nt: TGTGCCAGTAGTATGAGGGGGAGGAAGGATGAGCAGTTCTTC; CDR3aa: CASSMRGRKDEQFF
abundance: -; v_gene: TRBV10-3; j_gene: TRBJ2-1; d_gene: -; len: 12; CDR3nt: TGTGCCATCAGTGAGTCGAAGAGTGAGCAGTCCTTC; CDR3aa: CAISESKSEQSF
abundance: many; v_gene: TRBV11-2; j_gene: TRBJ2-7; d_gene: -; len: 14; CDR3nt: TGTGCCAGCAGCTTAGTCGGGGGGCTGGGCGAGCAGTACTTC; CDR3aa: CASSLVGGLGEQYF
abundance: many; v_gene: TRBV30; j_gene: TRBJ1-1; d_gene: -; len: 13; CDR3nt: TGTGCCTGGAATCCGACAGAGAACACTGAAGCTTTCTTT; CDR3aa: CAWNPTENTEAFF
abundance: -; v_gene: TRBV11-2; j_gene: TRBJ2-1; d_gene: TRBD2; len: 16; CDR3nt: TGTGCCAGCAGCTTATTCAGCGGGAGGGCAGGGAATGAGCAGTTCTTC; CDR3aa: CASSLFSGRAGNEQFF
abundance: many; v_gene: TRBV7-9; j_gene: TRBJ2-1; d_gene: -; len: 16; CDR3nt: TGTGCCAGCAGCTTAGCGGGGACGATCCCCTACAATGAGCAGTTCTTC; CDR3aa: CASSLAGTIPYNEQFF
abundance: many; v_gene: TRBV20-1; j_gene: TRBJ2-6; d_gene: -; len: 14; CDR3nt: TGCAGTGCAAGCACAGGGAAAGGGGCCAACGTCCTGACTTTC; CDR3aa: CSASTGKGANVLTF
abundance: -; v_gene: TRBV27; j_gene: TRBJ2-2; d_gene: -; len: 16; CDR3nt: TGTGCCGGCAGGGGGCTAGCGGGACCCCGGCTGGGGGAGCTGTTTTTT; CDR3aa: CAGRGLAGPRLGELFF
abundance: many; v_gene: TRBV5-6; j_gene: TRBJ1-5; d_gene: -; len: 12; CDR3nt: TGTGCCAGCAGCGTCAACAATCAGCCCCAGCATTTT; CDR3aa: CASSVNNQPQHF
abundance: many; v_gene: TRBV20-1; j_gene: TRBJ2-5; d_gene: TRBD1; len: 15; CDR3nt: TGCAGTGCTCATCCTCCGGGACAGGGGAAAGAGACCCAGTACTTC; CDR3aa: CSAHPPGQGKETQYF
abundance: few; v_gene: TRBV6-2/TRBV6-3; j_gene: TRBJ1-5; d_gene: -; len: 15; CDR3nt: TGTGCCAGCAGTTACGCGCGGTATAGCAATCAGCCCCAGCATTTT; CDR3aa: CASSYARYSNQPQHF
abundance: few; v_gene: TRBV10-1; j_gene: TRBJ2-3; d_gene: TRBD1; len: 15; CDR3nt: TGCGCCAGCAGTATGGAGGACAGGCTGGCGGATACGCAGTATTTT; CDR3aa: CASSMEDRLADTQYF
abundance: -; v_gene: TRBV5-1; j_gene: TRBJ2-7; d_gene: TRBD2; len: 17; CDR3nt: TGCGCCAGCAGCTTGGGACTAGCGGGAAGCGCGACCTACGAGCAGTGCTTC; CDR3aa: CASSLGLAGSATYEQCF
abundance: many; v_gene: TRBV18; j_gene: TRBJ2-5; d_gene: -; len: 14; CDR3nt: TGTGCCAGCTCACCAAGGAAATACCAAGAGACCCAGTACTTC; CDR3aa: CASSPRKYQETQYF
abundance: many; v_gene: TRBV13; j_gene: TRBJ2-7; d_gene: -; len: 14; CDR3nt: TGTGCCAGCAGCGCGACCTCGGACCCCCACGAGCAGTACTTC; CDR3aa: CASSATSDPHEQYF
abundance: many; v_gene: TRBV4-3; j_gene: TRBJ2-1; d_gene: -; len: 12; CDR3nt: TGCGCCAGCAGCCAGAACCGGGACTCTTGGTTCTTC; CDR3aa: CASSQNRDSWFF
abundance: many; v_gene: TRBV7-2; j_gene: TRBJ1-1; d_gene: -; len: 15; CDR3nt: TGTGCCAGCAGCCCCGTCGGGGTTCCCAACACTGAAGCTTTCTTT; CDR3aa: CASSPVGVPNTEAFF
abundance: many; v_gene: TRBV7-8; j_gene: TRBJ1-5; d_gene: -; len: 13; CDR3nt: TGTGCCAGCAGCGTTGACAGGAATCAGCCCCAGCATTTT; CDR3aa: CASSVDRNQPQHF
abundance: -; v_gene: TRBV5-1; j_gene: TRBJ2-1; d_gene: -; len: 16; CDR3nt: TGCGCCAGCAGCTTGGCCCGTCGTGGGAACGACAATGAGCAGTTCTTC; CDR3aa: CASSLARRGNDNEQFF
abundance: many; v_gene: TRBV11-2; j_gene: TRBJ2-1; d_gene: TRBD2; len: 15; CDR3nt: TGTGCCAGCAGCTTCGGGAGGGCCGAGAACAATGAGCAGTTCTTC; CDR3aa: CASSFGRAENNEQFF
abundance: many; v_gene: TRBV11-3; j_gene: TRBJ1-1; d_gene: -; len: 15; CDR3nt: TGTGCCAGCAGCTTAGCAGAGGGACCAAACACTGAAGCTTTCTTT; CDR3aa: CASSLAEGPNTEAFF
abundance: many; v_gene: TRBV27; j_gene: TRBJ1-2; d_gene: -; len: 13; CDR3nt: TGTGCCAGCAGTTTCTCTCCCACCTATGGCTACACCTTC; CDR3aa: CASSFSPTYGYTF
abundance: many; v_gene: TRBV20-1; j_gene: TRBJ2-7; d_gene: TRBD2; len: 14; CDR3nt: TGCAGTGCTAGAGATCGCGGGAGCACCTACGAGCAGTACTTC; CDR3aa: CSARDRGSTYEQYF
abundance: many; v_gene: TRBV19; j_gene: TRBJ2-5; d_gene: TRBD1; len: 15; CDR3nt: TGTGCCAGTAGTGTCGGGACAGGGGAACAAGAGACCCAGTACTTC; CDR3aa: CASSVGTGEQETQYF
abundance: many; v_gene: TRBV7-9; j_gene: TRBJ2-1; d_gene: -; len: 15; CDR3nt: TGTGCCAGCAGCTTACGGCGGATCTCCTACAATGAGCAGTTCTTC; CDR3aa: CASSLRRISYNEQFF
abundance: many; v_gene: TRBV20-1; j_gene: TRBJ2-3; d_gene: -; len: 14; CDR3nt: TGCAGTGCTAGTCCGTCTATCCTCACAGATACGCAGTATTTT; CDR3aa: CSASPSILTDTQYF
abundance: many; v_gene: TRBV29-1; j_gene: TRBJ1-1; d_gene: TRBD1; len: 14; CDR3nt: TGCAGCGTTGAAAGGGACAGGGGTAGCTCTGAAGCTTTCTTT; CDR3aa: CSVERDRGSSEAFF
abundance: -; v_gene: TRBV30; j_gene: TRBJ2-2; d_gene: -; len: 13; CDR3nt: TGTGCCTGGAGTCGGGGGGCCGGCGGGGAGCTGTTTTTT; CDR3aa: CAWSRGAGGELFF
abundance: many; v_gene: TRBV24-1; j_gene: TRBJ2-1; d_gene: -; len: 17; CDR3nt: TGTGCCACCAGTGAAACGACTCGGGCCGGCTCCTACAATGAGCAGTTCTTC; CDR3aa: CATSETTRAGSYNEQFF
abundance: many; v_gene: TRBV5-1; j_gene: TRBJ2-5; d_gene: TRBD2; len: 14; CDR3nt: TGCGCCAGCAGGGGACTAGCGGGAGAAGAGACCCAGTACTTC; CDR3aa: CASRGLAGEETQYF
abundance: many; v_gene: TRBV4-1; j_gene: TRBJ2-1; d_gene: TRBD1; len: 14; CDR3nt: TGCGCCAGCAGCCAACCCTGGGACAGCCGTGAGCAGTTCTTC; CDR3aa: CASSQPWDSREQFF
abundance: many; v_gene: TRBV5-1; j_gene: TRBJ2-7; d_gene: -; len: 14; CDR3nt: TGCGCCAGCAGCTTGGTTGGCCGTAATAACGAGCAGTACTTC; CDR3aa: CASSLVGRNNEQYF
abundance: few; v_gene: TRBV18; j_gene: TRBJ2-7; d_gene: -; len: 13; CDR3nt: TGTGCCAGCTCACCGAACAACTCCTACGAGCAGTACTTC; CDR3aa: CASSPNNSYEQYF
abundance: many; v_gene: TRBV27; j_gene: TRBJ2-5; d_gene: -; len: 12; CDR3nt: TGTGCCAGCAGGGGTGGGGGAGAGACCCAGTACTTC; CDR3aa: CASRGGGETQYF
abundance: many; v_gene: TRBV11-1; j_gene: TRBJ2-1; d_gene: TRBD2; len: 15; CDR3nt: TGTGCCAGCAGCCCTAGCGGAGGTGGGATAGATGAGCAGTTCTTC; CDR3aa: CASSPSGGGIDEQFF
abundance: many; v_gene: TRBV20-1; j_gene: TRBJ2-2; d_gene: TRBD2; len: 16; CDR3nt: TGCAGTGCTAGTTCCGCGGGAGGGGTCAACACCGGGGAGCTGTTTTTT; CDR3aa: CSASSAGGVNTGELFF
abundance: few; v_gene: TRBV7-9; j_gene: TRBJ2-2; d_gene: -; len: 14; CDR3nt: TGTGCCAGCAGCTTCCCGGGTTACACCGGGGAGCTGTTTTTT; CDR3aa: CASSFPGYTGELFF
abundance: -; v_gene: TRBV3-1; j_gene: TRBJ2-5; d_gene: -; len: 13; CDR3nt: TGTGCCAGCAGCCCGCCCTGGGAAGAGACCCAGTACTTC; CDR3aa: CASSPPWEETQYF
abundance: -; v_gene: TRBV20-1; j_gene: TRBJ2-7; d_gene: -; len: 15; CDR3nt: TGCAGTGCTAGAGATAAGGCGGGACGCTCCTACGAGCAGTACTTC; CDR3aa: CSARDKAGRSYEQYF
abundance: many; v_gene: TRBV10-1; j_gene: TRBJ2-7; d_gene: TRBD2; len: 13; CDR3nt: TGCGCCAGCAGTGAGTTCTCAGCGGGAGAGCAGTACTTC; CDR3aa: CASSEFSAGEQYF
abundance: many; v_gene: TRBV29-1; j_gene: TRBJ2-3; d_gene: -; len: 13; CDR3nt: TGCAGCGTTTCCGGACTACTTTCCTGGGAGCAGTATTTT; CDR3aa: CSVSGLLSWEQYF
abundance: -; v_gene: TRBV11-2; j_gene: TRBJ2-4; d_gene: TRBD1; len: 16; CDR3nt: TGTGCCAGCAGCCTCTCAGGGGGCTGGGCCAAAAACATTCAGTACTTC; CDR3aa: CASSLSGGWAKNIQYF